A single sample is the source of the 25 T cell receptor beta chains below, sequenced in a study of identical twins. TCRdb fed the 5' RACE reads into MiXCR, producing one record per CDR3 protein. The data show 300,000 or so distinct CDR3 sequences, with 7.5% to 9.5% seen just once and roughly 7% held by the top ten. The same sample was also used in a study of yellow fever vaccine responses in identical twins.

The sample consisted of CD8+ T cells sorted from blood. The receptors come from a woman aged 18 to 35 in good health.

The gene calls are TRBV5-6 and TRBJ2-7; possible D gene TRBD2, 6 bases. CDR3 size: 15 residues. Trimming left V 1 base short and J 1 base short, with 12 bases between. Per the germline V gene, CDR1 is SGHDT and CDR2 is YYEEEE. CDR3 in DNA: TGTGCCAGCAGCTTGAGAGAACGGGAGTCCTACGAGCAGTACTTC. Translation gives CASSLRERESYEQYF.

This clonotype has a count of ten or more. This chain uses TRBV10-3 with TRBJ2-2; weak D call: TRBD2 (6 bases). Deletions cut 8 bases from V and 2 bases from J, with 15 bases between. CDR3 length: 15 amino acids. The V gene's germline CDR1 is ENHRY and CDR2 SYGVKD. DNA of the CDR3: TGTGCCATCTCTGGGGGACTTAGAAACACCGGGGAGCTGTTTTTT. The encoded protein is CAISGGLRNTGELFF.

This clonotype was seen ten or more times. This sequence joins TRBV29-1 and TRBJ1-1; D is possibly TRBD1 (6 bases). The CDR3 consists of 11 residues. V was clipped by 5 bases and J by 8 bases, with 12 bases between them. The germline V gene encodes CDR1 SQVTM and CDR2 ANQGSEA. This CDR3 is CSVLQGPEAFF. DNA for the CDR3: TGCAGCGTTCTACAGGGACCCGAAGCTTTCTTT. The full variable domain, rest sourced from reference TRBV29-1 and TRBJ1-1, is SAVISQKPSRDICQRGTSLTIQCQVDSQVTMMFWYRQQPGQSLTLIATANQGSEATYESGFVIDKFPISRPNLTFSTLTVSNMSPEDSSIYLCSVLQGPEAFFGQGTRLTVV.

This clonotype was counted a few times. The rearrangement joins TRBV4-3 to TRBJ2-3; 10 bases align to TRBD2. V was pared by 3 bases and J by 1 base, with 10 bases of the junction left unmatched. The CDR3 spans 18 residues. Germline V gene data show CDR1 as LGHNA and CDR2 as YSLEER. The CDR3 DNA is TGCGCCAGCAGCCAGGTTCCGGACCTAGCGGGAGGCACAGATACGCAGTATTTT. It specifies CASSQVPDLAGGTDTQYF.

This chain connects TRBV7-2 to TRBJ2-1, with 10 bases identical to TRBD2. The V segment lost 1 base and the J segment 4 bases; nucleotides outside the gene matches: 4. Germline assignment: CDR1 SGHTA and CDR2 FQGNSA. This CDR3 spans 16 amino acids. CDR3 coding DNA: TGTGCCAGCAGCTTAGTTAGCGGGAGGCCTTACAATGAGCAGTTCTTC. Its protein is CASSLVSGRPYNEQFF.

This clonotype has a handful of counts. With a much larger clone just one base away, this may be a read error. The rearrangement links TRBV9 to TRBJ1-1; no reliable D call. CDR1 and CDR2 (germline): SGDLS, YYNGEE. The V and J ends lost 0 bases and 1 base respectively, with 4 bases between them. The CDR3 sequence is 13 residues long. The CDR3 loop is CASSVGRNTEAFF. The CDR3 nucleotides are TGTGCCAGCAGCGTAGGGAGGAACACTGAAGCTTTCTTT.

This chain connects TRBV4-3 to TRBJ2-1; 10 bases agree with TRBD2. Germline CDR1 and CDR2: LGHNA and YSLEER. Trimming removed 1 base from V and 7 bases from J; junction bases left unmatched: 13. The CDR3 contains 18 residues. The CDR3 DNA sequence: TGCGCCAGCAGCCAAGTCCTAGCGGGAGATGTGTTGGTAAATGAGCAGTTCTTC. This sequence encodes CASSQVLAGDVLVNEQFF.

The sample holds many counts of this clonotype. The CDR3 loop is CASSQLGNSNYQETQYF. The CDR3 DNA follows: TGTGCCAGCAGTCAGCTAGGAAACTCAAACTACCAAGAGACCCAGTACTTC. This chain joins TRBV12-3 or TRBV12-4 and TRBJ2-5; no clear D. The CDR3 consists of 17 residues. V was clipped by 5 bases and J by 0 bases, with 19 bases between them.

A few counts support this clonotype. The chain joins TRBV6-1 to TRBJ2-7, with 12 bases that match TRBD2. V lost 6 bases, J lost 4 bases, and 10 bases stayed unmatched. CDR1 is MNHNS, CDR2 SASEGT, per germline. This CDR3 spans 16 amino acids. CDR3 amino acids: CASSPRLAGALYEQYF. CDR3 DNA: TGTGCCAGCAGCCCCCGACTAGCGGGGGCCTTATACGAGCAGTACTTC.

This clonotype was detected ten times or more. The CDR3 bases are TGTGCCAGCAGTTCCGGGACAGGGGGCTGGGTAGTCTACGAGCAGTACTTC. Its translation is CASSSGTGGWVVYEQYF. The V and J genes are TRBV12-3 or TRBV12-4 and TRBJ2-7; 12 nucleotides align to TRBD1. This CDR3 has 17 residues. V gave up 4 bases and J gave up 3 bases; unmatched junction bases: 10.

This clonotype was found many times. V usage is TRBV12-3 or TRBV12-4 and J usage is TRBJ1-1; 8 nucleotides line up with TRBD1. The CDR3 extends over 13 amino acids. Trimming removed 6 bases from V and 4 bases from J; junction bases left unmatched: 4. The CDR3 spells CASSETGVTEAFF. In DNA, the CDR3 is TGTGCCAGCAGCGAGACAGGGGTCACTGAAGCTTTCTTT.

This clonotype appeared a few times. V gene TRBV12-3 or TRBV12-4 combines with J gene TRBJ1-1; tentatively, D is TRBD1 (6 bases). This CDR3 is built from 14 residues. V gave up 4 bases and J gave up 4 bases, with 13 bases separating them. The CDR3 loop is CASSWQGMGTEAFF. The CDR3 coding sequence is TGTGCCAGCAGTTGGCAGGGGATGGGCACTGAAGCTTTCTTT.

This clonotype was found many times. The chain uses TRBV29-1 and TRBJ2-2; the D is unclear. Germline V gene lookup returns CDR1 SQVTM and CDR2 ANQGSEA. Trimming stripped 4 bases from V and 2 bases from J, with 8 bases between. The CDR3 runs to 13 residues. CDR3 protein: CSVVGPNTGELFF. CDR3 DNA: TGCAGCGTTGTGGGTCCTAACACCGGGGAGCTGTTTTTT.

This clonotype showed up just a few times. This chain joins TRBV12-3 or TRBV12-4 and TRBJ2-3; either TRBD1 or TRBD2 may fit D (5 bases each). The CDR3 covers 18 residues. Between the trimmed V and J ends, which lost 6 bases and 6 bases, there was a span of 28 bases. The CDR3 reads CASSPLLEGPSASDTQYF. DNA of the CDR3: TGTGCCAGCAGCCCCCTCCTCGAGGGGCCCTCCGCCTCGGATACGCAGTATTTT.

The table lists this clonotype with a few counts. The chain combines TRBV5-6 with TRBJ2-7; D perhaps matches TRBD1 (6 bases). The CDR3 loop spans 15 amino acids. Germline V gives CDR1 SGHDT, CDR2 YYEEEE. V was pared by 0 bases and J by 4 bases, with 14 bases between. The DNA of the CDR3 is TGTGCCAGCAGCTTGGAGGGCAGGGGTGGTTACGAGCAGTACTTC. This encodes CASSLEGRGGYEQYF.

The CDR3 nucleotides are TGTGCCAGCAGCTTAGGGGGGGGGACCAAGCGCCAAGAGACCCAGTACTTC. It specifies CASSLGGGTKRQETQYF. The rearrangement uses TRBV7-6 and TRBJ2-5; 7 nucleotides align to TRBD2. This CDR3 has 17 amino acids. The V segment lost 1 base and the J segment 1 base; nucleotides outside the gene matches: 9. The germline V gene has CDR1 SGHVS and CDR2 FNYEAQ.

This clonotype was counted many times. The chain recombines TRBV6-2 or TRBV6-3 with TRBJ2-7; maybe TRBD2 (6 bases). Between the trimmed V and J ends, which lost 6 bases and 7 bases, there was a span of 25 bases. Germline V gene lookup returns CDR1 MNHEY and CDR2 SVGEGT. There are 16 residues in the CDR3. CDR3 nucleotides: TGTGCCAGCAGCCAACAGCCACGGGACTGGGGAAGGGAGCAGTACTTC. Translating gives CASSQQPRDWGREQYF.

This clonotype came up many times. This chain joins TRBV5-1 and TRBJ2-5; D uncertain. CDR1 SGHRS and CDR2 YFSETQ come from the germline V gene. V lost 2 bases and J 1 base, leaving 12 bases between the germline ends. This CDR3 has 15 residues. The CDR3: CASSFGTGSQETQYF. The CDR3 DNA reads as TGCGCCAGCAGCTTTGGAACCGGGTCCCAAGAGACCCAGTACTTC. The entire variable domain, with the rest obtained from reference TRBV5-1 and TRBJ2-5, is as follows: KAGVTQTPRYLIKTRGQQVTLSCSPISGHRSVSWYQQTPGQGLQFLFEYFSETQRNKGNFPGRFSGRQFSNSRSEMNVSTLELGDSALYLCASSFGTGSQETQYFGPGTRLLVL.

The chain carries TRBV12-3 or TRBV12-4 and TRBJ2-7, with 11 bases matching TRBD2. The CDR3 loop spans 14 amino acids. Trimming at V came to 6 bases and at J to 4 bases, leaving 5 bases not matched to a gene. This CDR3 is CASSETSGEYEQYF. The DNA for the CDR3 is TGTGCCAGCAGCGAGACTAGCGGGGAGTACGAGCAGTACTTC.

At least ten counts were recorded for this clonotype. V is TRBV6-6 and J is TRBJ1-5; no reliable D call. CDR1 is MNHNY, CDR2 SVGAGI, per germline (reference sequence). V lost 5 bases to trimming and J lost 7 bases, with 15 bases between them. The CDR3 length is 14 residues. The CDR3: CASSPGESGQPQHF. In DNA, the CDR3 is TGTGCCAGCAGTCCGGGAGAGAGCGGGCAGCCCCAGCATTTT.

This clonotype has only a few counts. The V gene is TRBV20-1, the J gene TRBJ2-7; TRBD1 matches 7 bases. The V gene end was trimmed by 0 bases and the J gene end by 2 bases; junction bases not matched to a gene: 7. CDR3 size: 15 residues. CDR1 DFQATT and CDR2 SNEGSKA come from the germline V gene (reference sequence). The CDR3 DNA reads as TGCAGTGCTAGAGATACAGACAGGGTAACCTACGAGCAGTACTTC. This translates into CSARDTDRVTYEQYF.

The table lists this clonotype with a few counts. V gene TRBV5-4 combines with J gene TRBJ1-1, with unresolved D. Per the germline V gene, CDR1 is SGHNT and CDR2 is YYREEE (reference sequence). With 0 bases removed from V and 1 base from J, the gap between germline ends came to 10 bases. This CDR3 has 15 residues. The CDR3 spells CASSLEGFGNTEAFF. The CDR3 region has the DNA TGTGCCAGCAGCTTGGAGGGATTTGGGAACACTGAAGCTTTCTTT.

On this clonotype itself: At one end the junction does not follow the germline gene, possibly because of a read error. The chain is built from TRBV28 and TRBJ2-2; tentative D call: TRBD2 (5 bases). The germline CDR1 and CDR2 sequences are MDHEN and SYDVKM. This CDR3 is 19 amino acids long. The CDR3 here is CACSLRAFEGGTDTGELFF. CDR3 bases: TGTGCCTGCAGTTTACGAGCATTCGAGGGCGGTACGGACACCGGGGAGCTGTTTTTT.

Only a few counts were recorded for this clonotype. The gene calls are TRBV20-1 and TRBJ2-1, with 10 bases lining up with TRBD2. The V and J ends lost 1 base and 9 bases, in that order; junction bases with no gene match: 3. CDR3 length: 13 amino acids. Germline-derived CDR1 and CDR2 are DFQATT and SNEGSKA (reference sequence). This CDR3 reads CSARASGSPEQFF. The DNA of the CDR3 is TGCAGTGCTAGAGCTAGCGGGAGTCCTGAGCAGTTCTTC.

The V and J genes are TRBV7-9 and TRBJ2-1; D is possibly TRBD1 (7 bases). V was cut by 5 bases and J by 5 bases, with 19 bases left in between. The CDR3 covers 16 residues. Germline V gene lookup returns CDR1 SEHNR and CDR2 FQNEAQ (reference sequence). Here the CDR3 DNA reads TGTGCCAGCAGCCCTCCCAGGGGGGTTTTGGACAATGAGCAGTTCTTC. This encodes CASSPPRGVLDNEQFF.